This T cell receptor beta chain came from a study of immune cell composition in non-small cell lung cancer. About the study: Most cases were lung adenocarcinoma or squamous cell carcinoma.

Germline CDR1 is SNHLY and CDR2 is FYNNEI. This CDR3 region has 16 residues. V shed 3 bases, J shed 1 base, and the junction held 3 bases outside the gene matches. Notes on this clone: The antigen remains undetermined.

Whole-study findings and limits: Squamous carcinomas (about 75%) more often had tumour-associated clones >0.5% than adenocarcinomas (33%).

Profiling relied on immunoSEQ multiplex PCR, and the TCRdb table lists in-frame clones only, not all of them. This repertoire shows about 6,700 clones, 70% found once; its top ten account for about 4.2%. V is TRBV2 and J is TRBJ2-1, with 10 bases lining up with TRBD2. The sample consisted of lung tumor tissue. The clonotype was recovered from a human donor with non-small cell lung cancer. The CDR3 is CASSDPSGSSYNEQFF. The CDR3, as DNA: TGTGCCAGCAGTGATCCTAGCGGGAGTTCCTACAATGAGCAGTTCTTC. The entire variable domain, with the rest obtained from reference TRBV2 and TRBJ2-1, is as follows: EPEVTQTPSHQVTQMGQEVILRCVPISNHLYFYWYRQILGQKVEFLVSFYNNEISEKSEIFDDQFSVERPDGSNFTLKIRSTKLEDSAMYFCASSDPSGSSYNEQFFGPGTRLTVL.